Listed below are T cell receptor beta chains from one sample, sequenced in a study of human T cells and chemical hapten exposure. TCRdb recomputed calls from the RACE reads with MiXCR, one row per CDR3 protein. The table lists around 100,000 distinct CDR3 sequences, approximately 10% of them singletons. The sequencing used whole blood, collected in connection with sensitization to the hapten diphenylcyclopropenone (DPC). The receptor source for this set is a woman aged 40 to 50 with alopecia areata. Some clones in this sample may be carry-over from other donors' samples. Both conserved end residues are part of each CDR3. The D gene is left open where the match is weak. Clone sizes are given selectively: once, few, many, or a class where the clone is expanded.

J gene | D gene | V gene | clone size | CDR3 DNA | CDR3 protein
TRBJ1-5 | . | TRBV29-1 | . | TGCAGCGTTTACGGAGAGGGTCAGCCCCAGCATTTT | CSVYGEGQPQHF
TRBJ2-1 | TRBD2 | TRBV7-2 | few | TGTGCCAGCAGCCCCCTAGCGGGAAACTACAATGAGCAGTTCTTC | CASSPLAGNYNEQFF
TRBJ2-7 | . | TRBV6-5 | few | TGTGCCAGCAGCCGCGTCCGGGAGAGCTCCTACGAGCAGTACTTC | CASSRVRESSYEQYF
TRBJ2-7 | . | TRBV5-1 | . | TGCGCCAGCAGCCCGCGGGATGGGGCCTACGAGCAGTACTTC | CASSPRDGAYEQYF
TRBJ2-5 | TRBD2 | TRBV5-4 | . | TGTGCCAGCAGCTCACCCTTAGCGGGGGGGCCGTCCGAGACCCAGTACTTC | CASSSPLAGGPSETQYF
TRBJ1-6 | . | TRBV29-1 | . | TGCAGCGTCCGGACAGAATATAATTCACCCCTCCACTTT | CSVRTEYNSPLHF
TRBJ2-5 | . | TRBV5-1 | few | TGCGCCAGCATGAGGCGGGCCGAAGAGACCCAGTACTTC | CASMRRAEETQYF
TRBJ1-4 | . | TRBV7-9 | many | TGTGCCAGCAGTCCCATGGGGGCTCTTAATGAAAAACTGTTTTTT | CASSPMGALNEKLFF
TRBJ2-1 | TRBD2 | TRBV18 | . | TGTGCCAGCACACCATTAAGCGGGATCTCCTACAATGAGCAGTTCTTC | CASTPLSGISYNEQFF
TRBJ2-5 | . | TRBV7-2 | . | TGTGCCAGCAGCTCCCCTCTAGGGTTCTCGGAGACCCAGTACTTC | CASSSPLGFSETQYF
TRBJ2-1 | TRBD1 | TRBV6-4 | many | TGTGCCAGCAGTGAGCGGACAGGGGAGGCCTACAATGAGCAGTTCTTC | CASSERTGEAYNEQFF
TRBJ2-3 | TRBD2 | TRBV6-2/TRBV6-3 | . | TGTGCCAGCAGCTCACTAGCGGGAGTTCCAGATACGCAGTATTTT | CASSSLAGVPDTQYF
TRBJ2-1 | TRBD2 | TRBV4-1 | many | TGCGCCAGCAGCCAAGTGGGACTAGCGTTCGACAATGAGCAGTTCTTC | CASSQVGLAFDNEQFF
TRBJ1-2 | TRBD1 | TRBV6-6 | few | TGTGCCAGCAGTTTTGGGACAGTCGATGGCTACACCTTC | CASSFGTVDGYTF
TRBJ2-1 | TRBD1 | TRBV7-9 | . | TGTGCCAGCAGCCCTCACGGACAGGGGGTGAACAATGAGCAGTTCTTC | CASSPHGQGVNNEQFF
TRBJ1-1 | TRBD1 | TRBV7-9 | many | TGTGCCAGCAGCTTAGCGGGACAGGGGGCCCTATTT | CASSLAGQGALF
TRBJ2-1 | . | TRBV20-1 | many | TGCAGTGCCGGAGGACTCCACAATGAGCAGTTCTTC | CSAGGLHNEQFF
TRBJ2-1 | TRBD2 | TRBV20-1 | few | TGCAGTGCTAGAAGTAGCGGGAAGGATGAGCAGTTCTTC | CSARSSGKDEQFF
TRBJ2-5 | TRBD2 | TRBV9 | few | TGTGCCAGCAGCGTAGGGGTAGCGGGAGAAGAAGAGACCCAGTACTTC | CASSVGVAGEEETQYF
TRBJ2-5 | . | TRBV5-4 | . | TGTGCCAGCAGCTCCGGGACTTCGGAGACCCAGTACTTC | CASSSGTSETQYF
TRBJ1-5 | . | TRBV25-1 | few | TGTGCCAGCAGTGAAGGGACAAAGAGCAATCAGCCCCAGCATTTT | CASSEGTKSNQPQHF
TRBJ2-5 | . | TRBV6-6 | . | TGTGCCAGCAGTTCTAAAGACACAGGCCAGTACTTC | CASSSKDTGQYF
TRBJ2-6 | . | TRBV6-2/TRBV6-3 | . | TGTGCCACCAGACTCCCCTCTGGGGCCAACGTCCTGACTTTC | CATRLPSGANVLTF
TRBJ1-1 | TRBD1 | TRBV5-4 | many | TGTGCCAGCAGCCAGGGTCCCGGACAGGGGGCTCGAAGGGGCACTGAAGCTTTCTTT | CASSQGPGQGARRGTEAFF
TRBJ2-4 | . | TRBV12-3/TRBV12-4 | . | TGTGCCAGTGGCGGGGGCCTCGGAAACATTCAGTACTTC | CASGGGLGNIQYF
TRBJ1-1 | . | TRBV7-2 | many | TGTGCCAGCAGCCCCCTGGTAGGGAACACTGAAGCTTTCTTT | CASSPLVGNTEAFF
TRBJ1-2 | . | TRBV12-3/TRBV12-4 | . | TGTGCCATCCTAACAGGGTTCGGCTACACCTTC | CAILTGFGYTF
TRBJ2-7 | TRBD2 | TRBV23-1 | many | TGCGCCAGCAGTCAACCGGGAATAGCGGGAGGGCCGCACGAGCAGTACTTC | CASSQPGIAGGPHEQYF
TRBJ2-4 | . | TRBV4-2 | few | TGTGCCAGCAGCCAAGAGGGGATAGCCCCCAAAAACATTCAGTACTTC | CASSQEGIAPKNIQYF
TRBJ2-1 | . | TRBV5-1 | . | TGCGCCAGCAGCTTGGGGCCCACCAATGAGCAGTTCTTC | CASSLGPTNEQFF
TRBJ1-4 | TRBD1 | TRBV5-6 | many | TGTGCCAGCAGCTACGACAGGGGGCCTGAAAAACTGTTTTTT | CASSYDRGPEKLFF
TRBJ2-2 | TRBD2 | TRBV12-5 | few | TGTGCTAGTGGTTTGACCATAGCGGGGACCCACACCGGGGAGCTGTTTTTT | CASGLTIAGTHTGELFF
TRBJ1-3 | . | TRBV12-3/TRBV12-4 | . | TGTGCCAGCAGTTCACTTTCTCTGGGCCGCGGAAACACCATATATTTT | CASSSLSLGRGNTIYF
TRBJ2-1 | . | TRBV3-1 | many | TGTGCCAGCAGCCCCTGGGCCGGCAATGAGCAGTTCTTC | CASSPWAGNEQFF
TRBJ2-7 | . | TRBV20-1 | few | TGCAGTGCTAGAGATCGTGTGAGGGGTTACGAGCAGTACTTC | CSARDRVRGYEQYF
TRBJ2-7 | . | TRBV7-2 | few | TGTGCCAGCAGCTTAGGGGGCCATGCAGCCTACGAGCAGTACTTC | CASSLGGHAAYEQYF
TRBJ1-2 | . | TRBV18 | . | TGTGCCAGCTCACCAATGGGGGATTCCTATGGCTACACCTTC | CASSPMGDSYGYTF
TRBJ1-1 | TRBD1 | TRBV12-3/TRBV12-4 | many | TGTGCCAGCAGCCCCACGGGACAGGGTTCGAACACTGAAGCTTTCTTT | CASSPTGQGSNTEAFF
TRBJ2-5 | TRBD1 | TRBV7-9 | . | TGTGCCAGCACTCCAGGGGGTCGGCAAGAGACCCAGTACTTC | CASTPGGRQETQYF
TRBJ2-1 | . | TRBV7-8 | . | TGTGCCAGCAGTTTCGATTGGACCAGAAATGAGCAGTTCTTC | CASSFDWTRNEQFF
TRBJ2-1 | TRBD1 | TRBV19 | . | TGTGCTACGGCCCAGGGGGCATACGAGCAGTTCTTC | CATAQGAYEQFF
TRBJ2-3 | . | TRBV12-5 | few | TGTGCTAGTGGTTTGGTACAGGCAGATACGCAGTATTTT | CASGLVQADTQYF
TRBJ1-3 | . | TRBV7-3 | many | TGTGCCAGCAGCCCGTCCGGACCTTCCCGTGGAAACACCATATATTTT | CASSPSGPSRGNTIYF
TRBJ2-7 | TRBD1 | TRBV20-1 | . | TGCAGTGTCGTCAAGGGGGCCCATACCTACGAGCAGTACTTC | CSVVKGAHTYEQYF
TRBJ2-1 | TRBD2 | TRBV7-2 | many | TGTGCCAGCAGCTTAGGCCGCCGGAGCGGGGTTAATGAGCAGTTCTTC | CASSLGRRSGVNEQFF
TRBJ2-1 | . | TRBV20-1 | . | TGCAGTGCTAGAGACAGTACGGGACTTCTCCAGTTCTTC | CSARDSTGLLQFF
TRBJ1-6 | . | TRBV6-6 | . | TGTGCCAGCACCACCAATTCACCCCTCCACTTT | CASTTNSPLHF
TRBJ2-3 | TRBD2 | TRBV28 | few | TGTGCCAGCAGCCCCCGGGGGCTAGCGGGATCAGATACGCAGTATTTT | CASSPRGLAGSDTQYF
TRBJ2-2 | TRBD2 | TRBV6-2/TRBV6-3 | many | TGTGCCAGCAGTTACCACCTAGCGGCCAGGCGGGCCGGGGAGCTGTTTTTT | CASSYHLAARRAGELFF
TRBJ1-5 | . | TRBV30 | many | TGTGCCTGGAGTGGCAGGCGGGGAGCGCAGCCCCAGCATTTT | CAWSGRRGAQPQHF
TRBJ2-3 | . | TRBV12-3/TRBV12-4 | many | TGTGCCAGCAGTCCCCCGTGGGCAGATACGCAGTATTTT | CASSPPWADTQYF